A selection of T cell receptor beta chains follows, all from one sample in a study of T cell responses to AZD1222 COVID-19 vaccine. Data came from immunoSEQ multiplex PCR; TCRdb stores just in-frame clones and leaves some out. Of 120,000 or so clones in the sample, roughly nine tenths were seen once. Material: peripheral blood, obtained on day 0 of AZD1222 vaccination. The receptors come from an adult in good health. The CDR3 runs from the conserved cysteine through the conserved F or W. A D gene is named only where the DNA matches it firmly. The listing skips clone size in some rows; elsewhere it reads once, few, many or a size class.

j_call clone_size v_call d_call cdr3_aa cdr3_nt
TRBJ2-1 NA TRBV7-3 TRBD2 CASSILAGAYNEQFF TGTGCCAGCAGCATACTAGCGGGAGCCTACAATGAGCAGTTCTTC
TRBJ2-7 NA TRBV5-6 TRBD1 CASSLKQGRISYEQYF TGTGCCAGCAGCTTGAAACAGGGGCGCATCTCCTACGAGCAGTACTTC
TRBJ2-7 NA TRBV11-2 NA CASSQLYEQYF TGTGCCAGCAGCCAACTCTACGAGCAGTACTTC
TRBJ2-3 NA TRBV7-2 NA CASSRALAEGDTQYF TGTGCCAGCAGCCGGGCCTTGGCGGAAGGAGATACGCAGTATTTT
TRBJ1-5 NA TRBV5-7 NA CASSYTEGRFCGQPQHF TGTGCCAGCAGCTATACGGAGGGGAGATTCTGTGGTCAGCCCCAGCATTTT
TRBJ2-7 once TRBV9 NA CASSVGAASSYEQYF TGTGCCAGCAGCGTAGGGGCAGCTTCATCCTACGAGCAGTACTTC
TRBJ2-7 NA TRBV28 NA CASSRGREQYF TGTGCCAGTTCCAGAGGTAGGGAGCAGTACTTC
TRBJ2-7 NA TRBV4-1 NA CASSQDDRLSYEQYF TGCGCCAGCAGCCAAGATGACAGGCTCTCCTACGAGCAGTACTTC
TRBJ1-2 NA TRBV3-1/TRBV3-2 NA CASSQDWGTGRYYGYTF TGTGCCAGCAGCCAAGACTGGGGGACGGGACGGTACTATGGCTACACCTTC
TRBJ1-2 NA TRBV12-3/TRBV12-4 NA CASSPDGYYGYTF TGTGCCAGCAGCCCCGACGGATACTATGGCTACACCTTC
TRBJ2-2 NA TRBV24-1 TRBD1 CATSRQGYTGELFF TGTGCCACCTCTCGACAGGGCTACACCGGGGAGCTGTTTTTT
TRBJ1-3 NA TRBV28 TRBD1 CASSPGQGGNTIYF TGTGCCAGCAGTCCCGGACAGGGAGGAAACACCATATATTTT
TRBJ2-7 NA TRBV5-1 TRBD2 CASRPGTTYEQYF TGCGCCAGCAGGCCCGGGACTACCTACGAGCAGTACTTC
TRBJ2-7 NA TRBV27 TRBD1 CASSLSRGYYEQYF TGTGCCAGCAGTTTATCCAGGGGGTACTACGAGCAGTACTTC
TRBJ2-1 NA TRBV27 TRBD1 CASSLTGYEQFF TGTGCCAGCAGTTTGACAGGGTATGAGCAGTTCTTC
TRBJ1-1 NA TRBV21-1 NA CASSKEGRQGDMNTEAFF TGTGCCAGCAGCAAAGAAGGACGGCAGGGCGACATGAACACTGAAGCTTTCTTT
TRBJ1-1 NA TRBV19 NA CASSISSRNTEAFF TGTGCCAGTAGTATATCTTCCAGGAACACTGAAGCTTTCTTT
TRBJ1-1 NA TRBV19 NA CASSPRRTGGTEAFF TGTGCCAGTAGTCCCCGACGGACCGGCGGCACTGAAGCTTTCTTT
TRBJ1-5 NA TRBV11-2 NA CASSLEGGSDQPQHF TGTGCCAGCAGCTTAGAAGGAGGGTCCGATCAGCCCCAGCATTTT
TRBJ2-7 NA TRBV6-5 NA CASSYSSGESYEQYF TGTGCCAGCAGTTACTCGTCAGGGGAATCCTACGAGCAGTACTTC
TRBJ1-1 NA TRBV27 NA CASRSTGWNTEAFF TGTGCCAGCAGGTCCACAGGGTGGAACACTGAAGCTTTCTTT
TRBJ2-7 NA TRBV7-2 NA CASSPVPGAYEQYF TGTGCCAGCAGCCCAGTGCCAGGGGCCTACGAGCAGTACTTC
TRBJ1-1 NA TRBV2 NA CASSEHGTTEAFF TGTGCCAGCAGTGAGCACGGGACCACTGAAGCTTTCTTT
TRBJ1-2 NA TRBV24-1 NA CATRERAIHYGYTF TGTGCCACCAGGGAACGGGCAATTCACTATGGCTACACCTTC
TRBJ1-3 NA TRBV5-1 TRBD1 CASSLEGTAFSGNTIYF TGCGCCAGCAGCTTGGAGGGGACAGCCTTCTCTGGAAACACCATATATTTT
TRBJ1-2 NA TRBV5-1 NA CASSLAGFGYGYTF TGCGCCAGCAGCTTGGCAGGGTTCGGCTATGGCTACACCTTC
TRBJ1-5 NA TRBV24-1 NA CATSVGGPNQPQHF TGTGCCACCAGTGTCGGGGGGCCCAATCAGCCCCAGCATTTT
TRBJ1-4 NA TRBV28 NA CASSRDLPAATNEKLFF TGTGCCAGCAGCCGGGACCTCCCGGCTGCAACTAATGAAAAACTGTTTTTT
TRBJ1-1 NA TRBV6-2/TRBV6-3 NA CASSYTVTEAFF TGTGCCAGCAGTTACACGGTTACTGAAGCTTTCTTT
TRBJ1-1 NA TRBV7-9 NA CASSLGSTEAFF TGTGCCAGCAGCTTGGGGAGCACTGAAGCTTTCTTT
TRBJ1-1 NA TRBV28 NA CASSFFMGTEAFF TGTGCCAGCAGTTTCTTTATGGGGACTGAAGCTTTCTTT
TRBJ2-5 NA TRBV19 TRBD2 CASSRRLRGGGLQETQYF TGTGCCAGTAGTCGACGGCTTCGGGGCGGGGGTCTCCAAGAGACCCAGTACTTC
TRBJ1-1 NA TRBV3-1/TRBV3-2 NA CASSGVNTEAFF TGTGCCAGCAGTGGGGTGAACACTGAAGCTTTCTTT
TRBJ2-4 few TRBV5-1 TRBD1 CASSLTGGRAKNIQYF TGCGCCAGCAGCTTGACAGGGGGCCGTGCCAAAAACATTCAGTACTTC